Below are 13 T cell receptor beta chains sequenced from a single sample in a study of Ad26.COV2.S vaccination and SARS-CoV-2 variants. The treatment: 19 received Ad26.COV2.S at low or high dose, single or two shots; a few received placebo; per-sample allocation not given. Sampling was performed 63 days after the first vaccine or placebo injection. Libraries were prepared by immunoSEQ multiplex PCR; TCRdb keeps only in-frame clonotypes and omits some of them. The sample consists of 380,000 or so clones, around 88% of them appearing once. The sample in question was peripheral blood, obtained in a trial of Ad26.COV2.S vaccine versus placebo. These receptors were obtained from a person aged 18-65 years who received the Ad26.COV2.S COVID-19 vaccine or a placebo.

V and J are TRBV9 and TRBJ1-2, with D perhaps matching TRBD1 (5 bases). The CDR3 runs to 14 residues. V was pared by 2 bases and J by 0 bases, with 8 bases between. Germline CDR1 reads SGDLS; CDR2 reads YYNGEE. CDR3 residues: CASSVDSANYGYTF. CDR3 DNA sequence: TGTGCCAGCAGCGTCGACAGCGCTAACTATGGCTACACCTTC.

The J gene is TRBJ1-2, the V gene TRBV29-1; tentative D call: TRBD1 (6 bases). V shed 1 base and J shed 3 bases, with 15 bases lying between them. From germline, CDR1 is SQVTM and CDR2 ANQGSEA. The CDR3 totals 15 residues. CDR3 DNA: TGCAGCGTTGAAGGCATTGAGAAGGGGGACTATGGCTACACCTTC. The encoded protein is CSVEGIEKGDYGYTF.

This clone was seen just once. The sample has other DNA sequences that encode this CDR3 too. This sequence joins TRBV27 and TRBJ2-7; tentative D call: TRBD1 (5 bases). This CDR3 spans 11 amino acids. Germline V gives CDR1 MNHEY, CDR2 SMNVEV (reference sequence). Trimming stripped 5 bases from V and 6 bases from J, with 8 bases between. As DNA, the CDR3 is TGTGCCAGCAGTAGGGGTGGCGAGCAGTACTTC. Encoded protein: CASSRGGEQYF.

The chain combines TRBV28 with TRBJ1-1; 9 bases line up with TRBD1. Unmatched junction bases numbered 8, after V lost 7 bases and J lost 8 bases. Germline V gene lookup returns CDR1 MDHEN and CDR2 SYDVKM. CDR3 length: 13 amino acids. The CDR3, as DNA: TGTGCCAGCACCGGGGACAGGGAGGGGGAAGCTTTCTTT. As protein: CASTGDREGEAFF. The full variable domain, with the rest looked up from reference TRBV28 and TRBJ1-1, is DVKVTQSSRYLVKRTGEKVFLECVQDMDHENMFWYRQDPGLGLRLIYFSYDVKMKEKGDIPEGYSVSREKKERFSLILESASTNQTSMYLCASTGDREGEAFFGQGTRLTVV.

The V gene is TRBV7-9, the J gene TRBJ1-4, with a tentative D call TRBD1 (5 bases). This CDR3 is built from 14 residues. Trimming removed 2 bases at V and 7 bases at J, with 11 bases between. The germline V gene encodes CDR1 SEHNR and CDR2 FQNEAQ (reference sequence). CDR3: CASSLTGGSEKLFF. In DNA form, the CDR3 reads TGTGCCAGCAGCTTAACTGGGGGAAGTGAAAAACTGTTTTTT.

The J gene is TRBJ2-7, the V gene TRBV10-2; 7 nucleotides align to TRBD1. Germline CDR1 is WSHSY and CDR2 is SAAADI. V was clipped by 6 bases and J by 0 bases; unmatched bases: 5. The CDR3 loop spans 14 amino acids. The chain's CDR3 is CASSGTESSYEQYF. As DNA, the CDR3 is TGCGCCAGCAGCGGGACAGAGAGCTCCTACGAGCAGTACTTC.

The chain joins TRBV27 to TRBJ2-6, with 11 bases that match TRBD1. Trimming at V came to 5 bases and at J to 0 bases, leaving 3 bases not matched to a gene. The CDR3 covers 17 residues. Germline CDR1 is MNHEY and CDR2 is SMNVEV (reference sequence). The CDR3 here is CASSHGQGASGANVLTF. In nucleotides, the CDR3 is TGTGCCAGCAGTCACGGACAGGGGGCCTCTGGGGCCAACGTCCTGACTTTC. The whole variable domain, filled in from reference TRBV27 and TRBJ2-6, reads EAQVTQNPRYLITVTGKKLTVTCSQNMNHEYMSWYRQDPGLGLRQIYYSMNVEVTDKGDVPEGYKVSRKEKRNFPLILESPSPNQTSLYFCASSHGQGASGANVLTFGAGSRLTVL.

The chain couples TRBV30 to TRBJ2-1; D perhaps matches TRBD1 (5 bases). Trimming shortened V by 0 bases and J by 3 bases, and 12 bases separated the two germline ends. Germline assignment: CDR1 GTSNPN and CDR2 SVGIG (reference sequence). The CDR3 runs to 15 residues. CDR3 sequence (DNA): TGTGCCTGGAGTGTAGGTGCAGGGTTCTACAATGAGCAGTTCTTC. Translation: CAWSVGAGFYNEQFF. Full variable domain (rest looked up from reference TRBV30 and TRBJ2-1): SQTIHQWPATLVQPVGSPLSLECTVEGTSNPNLYWYRQAAGRGLQLLFYSVGIGQISSEVPQNLSASRPQDRQFILSSKKLLLSDSGFYLCAWSVGAGFYNEQFFGPGTRLTVL.

The chain recombines TRBV27 with TRBJ2-1; 7 bases map to TRBD1. The CDR3 has 17 amino acids. Germline V CDR1 and CDR2: MNHEY, SMNVEV (reference sequence). Trimming cost V 5 bases and J 4 bases; bases outside gene matches: 14. This chain's CDR3 is CASSDFLGTENYNEQFF. DNA for the CDR3: TGTGCCAGCAGTGACTTCCTAGGGACAGAAAATTACAATGAGCAGTTCTTC.

The rearrangement links TRBV7-9 to TRBJ2-1; D possibly uses TRBD1 or TRBD2 (5 bases each). This CDR3 has 12 amino acids. The V gene lost 5 bases and the J gene lost 4 bases, with 6 bases spanning the gap. The germline CDR1 and CDR2 sequences are SEHNR and FQNEAQ (reference sequence). CDR3 nucleotide sequence: TGTGCCAGCAGCGGGGGATACAATGAGCAGTTCTTC. This sequence encodes CASSGGYNEQFF.

This clone was detected a few times. The chain combines TRBV27 with TRBJ2-3; D unresolved. CDR3 size: 14 residues. Germline CDR1 MNHEY, CDR2 SMNVEV (reference sequence). The V gene lost 5 bases and the J gene lost 2 bases, with 11 bases spanning the gap. The CDR3 nucleotides read TGTGCCAGCAGTCGGTCAAGCCCCACAGATACGCAGTATTTT. This codes for CASSRSSPTDTQYF.

The chain carries TRBV3-1 (or the pseudogene TRBV3-2) and TRBJ2-5, with 11 bases matching TRBD2. CDR3 length: 16 amino acids. V was pared by 2 bases and J by 6 bases, with 8 bases of the junction left unmatched. Germline CDR1 and CDR2: LGHDT and YNNKEL (reference sequence). As DNA, the CDR3 is TGTGCCAGCAGCCAATTGTCTAGCGGGAGGCCAAAGACCCAGTACTTC. This gives the protein CASSQLSSGRPKTQYF.

The rearrangement joins TRBV28 to TRBJ1-4; a possible D gene is TRBD1 (5 bases). The germline CDR1 and CDR2 sequences are MDHEN and SYDVKM. Trimming cost V 6 bases and J 6 bases, with 5 bases left between them. The CDR3 runs to 11 residues. This CDR3 is CASRTDEKLFF. DNA for the CDR3: TGTGCCAGCAGGACAGATGAAAAACTGTTTTTT.